This entry is about one TCR beta chain. These data belong to a study of blood T cell repertoires in COVID-19. The CDR3 length is 14 residues. Trimming pared 0 bases from V and 4 bases from J, leaving 10 bases between. CDR1 is SGHNT and CDR2 is YYREEE in the germline V gene (reference sequence). In the original processing: Amplifying reference gene primers gave estimates of nucleated cell counts. TCRdb's table, derived via immunoSEQ multiplex PCR, lists solely in-frame clones and lacks some. The DNA was the basis for D and trimming; V, J and clone size are from that table. The sample carries over 300,000 clones, around 91% recorded once.

The genes are TRBV5-4 and TRBJ1-2, with D possibly being TRBD1 (5 bases). The TCR originated in a man younger than 30 with active or convalescent COVID-19. Material for sequencing was peripheral blood. CDR3 amino acids: CASSLDSTAYGYTF. In DNA form, the CDR3 reads TGTGCCAGCAGCTTGGATTCGACAGCCTATGGCTACACCTTC.